This is a list of T cell receptor beta chains from one sample in a study of T cell responses to AZD1222 COVID-19 vaccine. Profiled with immunoSEQ multiplex PCR; TCRdb holds only in-frame clones, not every one. This table holds 90,000 to 110,000 clones, around nine tenths found once. Specimen: peripheral blood, collected on day 0 of AZD1222 vaccination. The receptor source for this set is an adult in good health. Each CDR3 is given with its conserved first and last residue. A D gene is named only where the DNA matches it firmly. A clone size is listed for some rows: how often the clone was seen (once, few, many), or a class if it is expanded.

TRBJ2-1 - TRBV6-2/TRBV6-3 - TGTGCCAGCAGTTATTCCAGCGGCGACTACAATGAGCAGTTCTTC CASSYSSGDYNEQFF
TRBJ2-5 TRBD1 TRBV3-1/TRBV3-2 - TGTGCCAGCAGCCGCCAAACGACAGGGCCCGGGGAGACCCAGTACTTC CASSRQTTGPGETQYF
TRBJ2-3 - TRBV19 once TGTGCCAGCAGCATCGGGGGCACAGATACGCAGTATTTT CASSIGGTDTQYF
TRBJ1-5 - TRBV28 - TGTGCCAGCACCAAAGGGGGGGCTAGCAATCAGCCCCAGCATTTT CASTKGGASNQPQHF
TRBJ2-1 - TRBV5-1 few TGCGCCAGCCCACCCAAACACGGTGAGCAGTTCTTC CASPPKHGEQFF
TRBJ2-1 TRBD2 TRBV28 once TGTGCCAGCAGTGCCGGACTAGCGGGAGTTAGTGAGCAGTTCTTC CASSAGLAGVSEQFF
TRBJ2-3 - TRBV9 few TGTGCCAGCAGCGGTCAACAGGGTTGGGATACGCAGTATTTT CASSGQQGWDTQYF
TRBJ1-2 - TRBV18 - TGTGCCAGCTCCCAGACGAGGGAGGATGGCTACACCTTC CASSQTREDGYTF
TRBJ1-4 - TRBV27 - TGTGCCAGCAGTTTACCAGAACATCCTAAGGGGGAAAAACTGTTTTTT CASSLPEHPKGEKLFF
TRBJ2-1 TRBD1 TRBV6-2/TRBV6-3 many TGTGCCAGCAGTTACTCCAATCAAGACAGGGCGGACGAGCAGTTCTTC CASSYSNQDRADEQFF
TRBJ2-7 - TRBV20-1 - TGCAGTGCTAGTTATGGCTCTAGGTACGAGCAGTACTTC CSASYGSRYEQYF
TRBJ1-4 - TRBV5-1 - TGCGCCAGCAGCCCCCAGGGAGGGGGTGAAAAACTGTTTTTT CASSPQGGGEKLFF
TRBJ1-2 - TRBV7-2 - TGTGCCAGCAGCCTCATTGAGGGCTACACCTTC CASSLIEGYTF
TRBJ1-3 - TRBV28 - TGTGCCAGCAGTTCTTCAGACAGGACGTACTCTGGAAACACCATATATTTT CASSSSDRTYSGNTIYF
TRBJ1-2 TRBD1 TRBV6-1 - TGTGCCAGCAGTGAAGCGTTGGGACAGGGTAGCGATGGCTACACCTTC CASSEALGQGSDGYTF
TRBJ2-5 TRBD2 TRBV6-5 - TGTGCCAGCCAGCTAGCGGGTCTCCAAGAGACCCAGTACTTC CASQLAGLQETQYF
TRBJ2-7 - TRBV28 - TGTGCCAGCAGTTTTTTGCGGGACGAGCAGTACTTC CASSFLRDEQYF
TRBJ1-2 - TRBV19 once TGTGCCAGTAGTGGAGGGTTTGGCTACACCTTC CASSGGFGYTF
TRBJ1-1 - TRBV5-1 - TGCGCCAGTACCACGATTACCGGCGGTGAAGCTTTCTTT CASTTITGGEAFF
TRBJ1-6 - TRBV6-6 - TGTGCCAGCAGTCCTAAATTCCCCGGACCGGTCGGTAATTCACCCCTCCACTTT CASSPKFPGPVGNSPLHF
TRBJ1-5 - TRBV19 - TGTGCCAGTAGTAGGGGGATTCAGCCCCAGCATTTT CASSRGIQPQHF
TRBJ1-2 - TRBV9 - TGTGCCAGCAACCGACAGGCCTATGGCTACACCTTC CASNRQAYGYTF
TRBJ2-7 - TRBV6-1 - TGTGCCAGCAGTGACCAACTGCCCCGTCACGAGCAGTACTTC CASSDQLPRHEQYF
TRBJ2-7 - TRBV9 - TGTGCCAGCAGCGTAGTGGTAGCGGAGGGAGAGCAGTACTTC CASSVVVAEGEQYF
TRBJ2-4 - TRBV5-1 - TGCGCCAGCAGCTTGGGCCAGACCGCCAAAAACATTCAGTACTTC CASSLGQTAKNIQYF
TRBJ2-1 - TRBV10-1 many TGCGCCAGCAGTGAAGGGGATGAGCAGTTCTTC CASSEGDEQFF
TRBJ2-3 TRBD2 TRBV3-1/TRBV3-2 - TGTGCCAGCAGCCAAGAGTGGCGGGAGGGCACAGATACGCAGTATTTT CASSQEWREGTDTQYF
TRBJ2-7 - TRBV7-2 - TGTGCCAGCAGCATCACGAACGAGCAGTACTTC CASSITNEQYF
TRBJ1-2 TRBD1 TRBV24-1 once TGTGCCACCAGTGGACAGGGAAACTATGGCTACACCTTC CATSGQGNYGYTF
TRBJ1-2 - TRBV5-4 - TGTGCCAGCAGCTTGGGCGGAAACTATGGCTACACCTTC CASSLGGNYGYTF
TRBJ2-3 - TRBV27 - TGTGCCAGCAGTCTAAATACTGATAGCACAGATACGCAGTATTTT CASSLNTDSTDTQYF
TRBJ2-3 TRBD2 TRBV4-3 - TGCGCCAGCAGCCCTAAGACTAGCGGGGGGGATACGCAGTATTTT CASSPKTSGGDTQYF
TRBJ2-7 - TRBV19 - TGTGCCAGTAAGGAGCGTAGGAGCTCCTACGAGCAGTACTTC CASKERRSSYEQYF
TRBJ2-1 TRBD2 TRBV5-6 - TGTGCCAGCAGTTCCTCGGGACTAGGGGCCAATGAGCAGTTCTTC CASSSSGLGANEQFF
TRBJ2-3 - TRBV12-3/TRBV12-4 - TGTGCCAGCAGTTTATTTGGCACAGATACGCAGTATTTT CASSLFGTDTQYF
TRBJ2-5 - TRBV28 - TGTGCCAGCAGTTTAGACTCCCAAGAGACCCAGTACTTC CASSLDSQETQYF
TRBJ2-3 TRBD2 TRBV24-1 - TGTGCCACCAGTGATTTCGGGACTAACACAGATACGCAGTATTTT CATSDFGTNTDTQYF
TRBJ2-3 TRBD1 TRBV20-1 once TGCAGTGCTAGTTACTTAAGGGGGCTCACTACAGATACGCAGTATTTT CSASYLRGLTTDTQYF
TRBJ1-6 TRBD1 TRBV6-5 - TGTGCCAGCAGTTACACGACAGGGACGGACTCACCCCTCCACTTT CASSYTTGTDSPLHF
TRBJ1-6 - TRBV7-9 - TGTGCCAGCGCTCTCGGGGGGGTTGGCAATTCACCCCTCCACTTT CASALGGVGNSPLHF
TRBJ2-5 - TRBV3-1/TRBV3-2 few TGTGCCAGCAGCCTGCATGGGGAGACCCAGTACTTC CASSLHGETQYF
TRBJ2-5 TRBD1 TRBV15 - TGTGCCACCAGCAGTCCGGGACAGGCGCAAGAGACCCAGTACTTC CATSSPGQAQETQYF
TRBJ2-7 - TRBV7-3 - TGTGCCAGCAGCTTAATGTCGGTTAGCTCCTACGAGCAGTACTTC CASSLMSVSSYEQYF
TRBJ1-5 - TRBV7-3 - TGTGCCAGCAGCCAGGGCCCCGATCAGCCCCAGCATTTT CASSQGPDQPQHF
TRBJ1-1 - TRBV2 - TGTGCCAGCAGTGAAGCGCTTCGGAGAACTGAAGCTTTCTTT CASSEALRRTEAFF
TRBJ1-4 TRBD1 TRBV5-1 - TGCGCCAGCAGCGGACAGGGAGGGGGTGAAAAACTGTTTTTT CASSGQGGGEKLFF
TRBJ1-5 - TRBV4-1 few TGCGCCAGCAGCCAAGATACACGGCCTGTAGGGCCCCAGCATTTT CASSQDTRPVGPQHF
TRBJ2-5 TRBD2 TRBV7-2 - TGTGCCAGCAGACCTCCGGGACTAGCGGAAGAGACCCAGTACTTC CASRPPGLAEETQYF
TRBJ2-3 - TRBV12-3/TRBV12-4 few TGTGCCAGCAGTTTGCAGAACACAGATACGCAGTATTTT CASSLQNTDTQYF
TRBJ2-1 - TRBV3-1/TRBV3-2 - TGTGCCAGCAGCCAAGACAGACTATGGGAGCAGTTCTTC CASSQDRLWEQFF
TRBJ2-3 - TRBV12-3/TRBV12-4 - TGTGCCAGCAGCCCGCGGGCAGATACGCAGTATTTT CASSPRADTQYF
TRBJ2-1 - TRBV27 - TGTGCCAGCAGTATGGGATCGTGGAATGAGCAGTTCTTC CASSMGSWNEQFF
TRBJ1-1 - TRBV15 - TGTGCCACCAGCAGAGGTCAGGGAATGAACACTGAAGCTTTCTTT CATSRGQGMNTEAFF
TRBJ1-2 TRBD1 TRBV3-1/TRBV3-2 - TGTGCCAGCAGCTTTCCGGGACAGGGATATGACTTGGGTGGCTACACCTTC CASSFPGQGYDLGGYTF
TRBJ1-1 - TRBV11-3 once TGTGCCAGCAGCTTAGGAGAGAACACTGAAGCTTTCTTT CASSLGENTEAFF
TRBJ2-3 - TRBV7-3 - TGTGCCAGCAGCTTAAGGGGGGCAGCCAGCACCACAGATACGCAGTATTTT CASSLRGAASTTDTQYF
TRBJ1-5 - TRBV18 few TGTGCCAGCTCACCAGGCAGCAATCAGCCCCAGCATTTT CASSPGSNQPQHF
TRBJ2-7 TRBD1 TRBV7-2 - TGTGCCAGCAGCTTAACCGGACAGGGTGCTTACTACGAGCAGTACTTC CASSLTGQGAYYEQYF
TRBJ2-7 TRBD2 TRBV28 - TGTGCCAGCACCACGAGGGTAGCGGGAGTGGGGGTCTACGAGCAGTACTTC CASTTRVAGVGVYEQYF
TRBJ1-3 TRBD1 TRBV10-3 - TGTGCCATCTCCCAAGGGGGACAGGGATCTGGAAACACCATATATTTT CAISQGGQGSGNTIYF